This T cell receptor (beta chain) was documented in a study of PD-1 blockade in classical Hodgkin lymphoma. Study-wide background: Patients had nivolumab dosed at 3 mg/kg, delivered intravenously every 2 weeks.

This clone was seen only a few times. Its antigen is undetermined. Produced via immunoSEQ multiplex PCR; TCRdb's table is partial and in-frame only. The data contain fewer than 15,000 clones, about 87% of them seen just once; the ten biggest clones take up about 40%. No patient escaped relapse after autologous stem cell transplantation, and brentuximab vedotin exposure varied. Relapsed/refractory classical Hodgkin lymphoma patients had complete, partial or progressive responses. Study results and limitations: Baseline diversity was lower in partial responders and progressors than complete responders. Reports indicated that newly diagnosed patients had lower baseline TCR diversity than healthy donors did.

The sequence was obtained from a human donor with classical Hodgkin lymphoma. This specimen was peripheral blood mononuclear cells (PBMCs), taken at baseline.

The CDR3 nucleotides read TGTGCCTGGGTAGACAAGCAGAACTATGGCTACACCTTC. Its translation is CAWVDKQNYGYTF. The rearrangement uses TRBV30 and TRBJ1-2; D gene unclear. With 5 bases removed from V and 2 bases from J, the gap between germline ends came to 12 bases. Germline V lookup: CDR1 GTSNPN, CDR2 SVGIG (reference sequence). The CDR3 has 13 amino acids.